This T cell receptor beta chain was sequenced during a study of cytomegalovirus exposure and HLA in healthy donors. Turning to the study itself: As released early, the data held around 80 million unique TCRs from HLA-typed donors.

Findings and caveats of the study: HLA restriction was apparent for most CMV-associated TCR beta chains in a later analysis. Among the most significant clusters, several appeared linked to common viral pathogens in a later analysis. Indistinguishable V segments such as TRBV6-2 and TRBV6-3 were excluded.

Concerning this clone itself: The antigen is not known.

PCR involved 60 Vbeta and 13 Jbeta primers. The table came from immunoSEQ multiplex PCR; TCRdb's copy has only in-frame clones and leaves some out. The sample lists about 200,000 clones, more than 75% occurring once. Germline values: CDR1 LNHNV, CDR2 YYDKDF (reference sequence). Trimming took 1 base from V and 8 from J, leaving 15 bases between them. The CDR3 runs 15 residues. This TCR was recovered from a male donor in good health and CMV-seronegative. The V and J genes are TRBV15 and TRBJ1-3; a weak D match, TRBD1 (5 bases). Material for sequencing was PBMCs. The CDR3: CATSRGGRGRDTIYF. In DNA, the CDR3 is TGTGCCACCAGCAGAGGAGGGAGGGGCAGGGACACCATATATTTT.